This T cell receptor (beta chain) was observed in a study of beta chain features in type 1 diabetes. Since all of the isolated RNA was reverse transcribed, expressed TCRB transcripts were what got sequenced. TCRdb keeps only in-frame clones here, not all; method: immunoSEQ multiplex PCR. This table holds roughly 330,000 clones, approximately 9.9% found once. This clone was detected a few times. With 6 bases clipped from V and 6 bases from J, the junction kept 17 bases outside the gene matches. This CDR3 contains 19 residues. Germline CDR1 and CDR2: MDHEN and SYDVKM. The sequenced material came from naive CD4+ T cells from blood. The TCR comes from a woman aged 25-40 years in good health. The J gene is TRBJ2-1, the V gene TRBV28; 13 nucleotides match TRBD2. The CDR3 loop is CASSARGLAGKRGINEQFF. CDR3 DNA: TGTGCCAGCAGCGCCCGGGGACTAGCGGGAAAGCGGGGAATCAATGAGCAGTTCTTC.